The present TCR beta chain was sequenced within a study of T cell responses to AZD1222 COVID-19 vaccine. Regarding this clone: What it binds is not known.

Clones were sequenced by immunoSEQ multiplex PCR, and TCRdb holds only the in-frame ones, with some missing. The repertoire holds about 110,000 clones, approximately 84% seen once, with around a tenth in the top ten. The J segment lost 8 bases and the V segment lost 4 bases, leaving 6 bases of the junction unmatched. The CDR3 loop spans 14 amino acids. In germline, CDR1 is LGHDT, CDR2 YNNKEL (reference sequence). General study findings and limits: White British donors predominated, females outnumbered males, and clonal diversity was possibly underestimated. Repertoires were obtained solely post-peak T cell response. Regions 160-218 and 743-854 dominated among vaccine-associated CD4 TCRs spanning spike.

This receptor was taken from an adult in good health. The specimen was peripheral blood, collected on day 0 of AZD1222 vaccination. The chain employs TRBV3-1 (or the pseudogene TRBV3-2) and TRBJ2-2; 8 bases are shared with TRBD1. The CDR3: CASSPRQGWGELFF. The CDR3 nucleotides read TGTGCCAGCAGCCCTCGACAGGGGTGGGGGGAGCTGTTTTTT.